One and the same sample provided the 32 T cell receptor beta chains below, sequenced in a study of post-analysis software for immune sequencing data. Incorporated into the TCR beta cDNA libraries were unique molecular identifiers, which served to reduce PCR and sequencing biases. TCRdb re-analysed the PCR reads in MiXCR, keeping a single row per CDR3 protein. The sample includes roughly 800,000 distinct CDR3 sequences, 53% seen only once; the top ten take approximately 4.3%. These receptors are not linked to any known antigen. General study findings and limits: Patients used about five TRBV segments, including TRBV5-6, TRBV5-1 and TRBV20-1, more often than controls.

Sequencing was performed on blood. Receptors originate from a girl between 5 and 17 years old with multiple sclerosis.

This clonotype was observed a few times. The CDR3 here is CSARDRTESYEQYF. The CDR3 nucleotides are TGCAGTGCTAGAGATCGAACTGAATCCTACGAGCAGTACTTC. The V call is TRBV20-1, the J call TRBJ2-7; D remains ambiguous. Germline CDR1 reads DFQATT; CDR2 reads SNEGSKA (reference sequence). V was pared by 0 bases and J by 1 base, with 10 bases between. This CDR3 spans 14 amino acids.

This chain uses TRBV29-1 with TRBJ2-3; no definite D call. V was shortened by 4 bases and J by 0 bases, with 5 bases between the two germline ends. Germline-derived CDR1 and CDR2 are SQVTM and ANQGSEA. This CDR3 is 12 amino acids long. CDR3 coding DNA: TGCAGCGTTGTCCCGAGCACAGATACGCAGTATTTT. Its translation is CSVVPSTDTQYF.

The genes are TRBV6-5 and TRBJ2-7, with 13 nucleotides matching TRBD2. Germline V CDR1 and CDR2: MNHEY, SVGAGI. V was pared by 4 bases and J by 4 bases, with 19 bases of the junction left unmatched. The CDR3 runs to 20 residues. DNA of the CDR3: TGTGCCAGCAGTTTCAGGACTAGCGGGAGTTCCGAGAGGATGGTTTACGAGCAGTACTTC. Translation gives CASSFRTSGSSERMVYEQYF.

A few counts support this clonotype. For the CDR3, the DNA is TGCGCCAGCAGCCGAGTACTTTGGCGACAGTCGGACACAGATACGCAGTATTTT. Encoded protein: CASSRVLWRQSDTDTQYF. The J gene is TRBJ2-3, the V gene TRBV4-1; possibly TRBD1 for D (5 bases). Germline V gene sequence: CDR1 MGHRA, CDR2 YSYEKL. With 4 bases removed from V and 2 bases from J, the gap between germline ends came to 22 bases. This CDR3 has 18 amino acids.

V gene TRBV20-1 combines with J gene TRBJ2-1, with TRBD2 matching 7 bases. The V gene's germline CDR1 is DFQATT and CDR2 SNEGSKA (reference sequence). With V trimmed by 3 bases and J by 4 bases, 9 bases remained unmatched. The CDR3 loop spans 15 amino acids. Here the CDR3 DNA reads TGCAGTGCTAGGGTTAGCGGACTAGGATACAATGAGCAGTTCTTC. As protein: CSARVSGLGYNEQFF.

This clonotype came up a few times. The chain links TRBV4-1 to TRBJ1-1; D ambiguous. Trimming shortened V by 3 bases and J by 0 bases, and 5 bases separated the two germline ends. Germline CDR1 reads MGHRA; CDR2 reads YSYEKL. The CDR3 has 13 amino acids. The CDR3 is CASSQGMNTEAFF. As DNA, the CDR3 is TGCGCCAGCAGCCAGGGAATGAACACTGAAGCTTTCTTT.

V usage is TRBV7-8 and J usage is TRBJ2-5, with D unresolved. V dropped 5 bases and J dropped 7 bases, with 14 bases sitting between them. The CDR3 has 13 amino acids. Germline assignment: CDR1 SGHVS and CDR2 FQNEAQ. CDR3: CASSARFIGTQYF. CDR3 DNA: TGTGCCAGCAGCGCGAGGTTCATCGGGACCCAGTACTTC. Using reference TRBV7-8 and TRBJ2-5 for the parts outside the CDR3, the full variable domain is GAGVSQSPRYKVAKRGQDVALRCDPISGHVSLFWYQQALGQGPEFLTYFQNEAQLDKSGLPSDRFFAERPEGSVSTLKIQRTQQEDSAVYLCASSARFIGTQYFGPGTRLLVL.

The CDR3 reads CASSLGTGRHEQYF. The CDR3 region has the DNA TGTGCCAGCAGTTTAGGGACAGGTCGGCACGAGCAGTACTTC. This sequence joins TRBV28 and TRBJ2-7; 8 bases are shared with TRBD1. Germline loops: CDR1 MDHEN, CDR2 SYDVKM. Trimming removed 2 bases from V and 5 bases from J; junction bases left unmatched: 5. The CDR3 spans 14 residues.

This chain joins TRBV7-6 and TRBJ2-3, with D perhaps assigned TRBD1 or TRBD2 (5 bases each). The CDR3 length is 14 residues. Germline CDR1 reads SGHVS; CDR2 reads FNYEAQ. Trimming took 6 bases from V and 6 from J, leaving 16 bases between them. The CDR3 sequence is CASRRGEVEDTQYF. Here the CDR3 DNA reads TGTGCCAGCAGGAGGGGCGAGGTGGAGGATACGCAGTATTTT.

The chain couples TRBV4-2 to TRBJ2-5; no reliable D call. Trimming pared 4 bases from V and 11 bases from J, leaving 17 bases between. CDR3 length: 13 residues. Germline CDR1 is LGHNA and CDR2 is YNFKEQ. The CDR3 reads CASSPQDRGSQYF. The CDR3 coding sequence is TGTGCCAGCAGCCCCCAAGATAGAGGTTCGCAGTACTTC.

This rearrangement joins TRBV2 to TRBJ2-7; D may be TRBD1 (6 bases). The CDR3 length is 14 residues. Per germline, CDR1 SNHLY and CDR2 FYNNEI. Trimming pared 4 bases from V and 2 bases from J, leaving 12 bases between. The DNA of the CDR3 is TGTGCCAGCAGTGCGGACAGAAAAACCTACGAGCAGTACTTC. Amino acid sequence: CASSADRKTYEQYF.

The CDR3: CASSEYSSGSTDTQYF. As DNA, the CDR3 is TGTGCCAGCAGTGAATATAGTAGCGGGAGCACAGATACGCAGTATTTT. The rearrangement uses TRBV25-1 and TRBJ2-3; TRBD2 matches 7 bases. Per germline, CDR1 MGHDK and CDR2 SYGVNS. This CDR3 has 16 residues. V trimming: 0 bases; J trimming: 0 bases; junction bases outside the gene matches: 3.

CDR3 in DNA: TGCGCCAGCACTGATTCATCGAGCTCCTACAATGAGCAGTTCTTC. It encodes CASTDSSSSYNEQFF. V usage is TRBV5-1 and J usage is TRBJ2-1; D gene uncertain. V lost 6 bases and J lost 0, with 13 bases in between. Germline-derived CDR1 and CDR2 are SGHRS and YFSETQ. The CDR3 covers 15 residues.

The V gene is TRBV4-2, the J gene TRBJ1-2, with D perhaps matching TRBD1 (6 bases). The CDR3 is 17 amino acids. Germline V gene lookup returns CDR1 LGHNA and CDR2 YNFKEQ. V lost 1 base, J lost 6 bases, and 21 bases lay in between. The CDR3 sequence is CASSQVGGRDGFDGYTF. CDR3 nucleotides: TGTGCCAGCAGCCAAGTGGGGGGCAGGGACGGATTCGATGGCTACACCTTC.

This clonotype was observed a few times. This rearrangement joins TRBV3-1 to TRBJ1-2, with 10 bases lining up with TRBD1. The V and J ends lost 4 bases and 4 bases, in that order; junction bases with no gene match: 3. The CDR3 runs to 14 residues. Germline values: CDR1 LGHDT, CDR2 YNNKEL (reference sequence). The CDR3 sequence is CASSPRDRGYGYTF. The DNA for the CDR3 is TGTGCCAGCAGCCCGAGGGACAGGGGCTATGGCTACACCTTC.

The chain uses TRBV7-3 and TRBJ2-6, with 10 nucleotides matching TRBD1. The CDR3 covers 17 residues. Germline lookup yields CDR1 SGHTA and CDR2 FQGTGA. With 5 bases clipped from V and 4 bases from J, the junction kept 8 bases outside the gene matches. In nucleotides, the CDR3 is TGTGCCAGCAGCCCGACCGGGACAGGGGTAGGGGCCAACGTCCTGACTTTC. The encoded protein is CASSPTGTGVGANVLTF.

This chain uses TRBV3-1 with TRBJ2-1; TRBD2 matches at 10 bases. V dropped 0 bases and J dropped 7; count of bases not matched to a gene: 9. The CDR3 runs 17 residues. From germline, CDR1 is LGHDT and CDR2 YNNKEL (reference sequence). The CDR3 coding sequence is TGTGCCAGCAGCCAAGATCTCGGGACTAGCGTAAGAAATGAGCAGTTCTTC. This gives the protein CASSQDLGTSVRNEQFF.

This sequence joins TRBV5-1 and TRBJ2-7; 14 bases fit TRBD2. Germline V gives CDR1 SGHRS, CDR2 YFSETQ. Trimming at V came to 2 bases and at J to 6 bases, leaving 10 bases not matched to a gene. CDR3 size: 17 residues. The CDR3 loop reads CASSLVGLAGAGGEQYF. The CDR3 nucleotides read TGCGCCAGCAGCTTAGTGGGACTAGCGGGAGCTGGGGGCGAGCAGTACTTC. Combining the CDR3 with reference TRBV5-1 and TRBJ2-7 gives the whole variable domain KAGVTQTPRYLIKTRGQQVTLSCSPISGHRSVSWYQQTPGQGLQFLFEYFSETQRNKGNFPGRFSGRQFSNSRSEMNVSTLELGDSALYLCASSLVGLAGAGGEQYFGPGTRLTVT.

A few counts support this clonotype. V usage is TRBV25-1 and J usage is TRBJ2-7; tentatively, D is TRBD2 (6 bases). V was trimmed by 6 bases and J by 2 bases, leaving 11 bases between them. CDR1 MGHDK and CDR2 SYGVNS come from the germline V gene. This CDR3 is built from 13 residues. The CDR3 is CASRRGGAYEQYF. CDR3 in DNA: TGTGCCAGCAGGAGGGGAGGCGCCTACGAGCAGTACTTC.

This clonotype was recorded a few times. The gene calls are TRBV6-5 and TRBJ2-1; TRBD2 matches at 9 bases. Germline V CDR1 and CDR2: MNHEY, SVGAGI. Trimming cost V 6 bases and J 6 bases; bases outside gene matches: 9. This CDR3 spans 15 amino acids. The DNA for the CDR3 is TGTGCCAGCAGGAATACCGGGACTAGCAGCAATGAGCAGTTCTTC. Protein product: CASRNTGTSSNEQFF.

This clonotype has more than one count but fewer than ten. This chain links TRBV15 with TRBJ2-4; D remains ambiguous. The DNA end is a closer match to TRBJ2-7, so the J assignment may be wrong. The CDR3 runs to 14 residues. CDR1 and CDR2 (germline): LNHNV, YYDKDF (reference sequence). The CDR3, as DNA: TGTGCCACCAGCCCAATGGTGGGTCCTTCCGAGCAGTACTTC. It yields the protein CATSPMVGPSEQYF.

This clonotype showed up just a few times. The chain uses TRBV7-9 and TRBJ2-7; the D is unclear. The CDR3 has 16 amino acids. Between the trimmed V and J ends, which lost 1 base and 3 bases, there was a span of 16 bases. The V gene's germline CDR1 is SEHNR and CDR2 FQNEAQ (reference sequence). The CDR3 nucleotides read TGTGCCAGCAGCTTAGTCCCCTCGAAATTTATCTACGAGCAGTACTTC. Amino acids: CASSLVPSKFIYEQYF.

V and J are TRBV20-1 and TRBJ2-7; TRBD2 agrees at 7 bases. This CDR3 has 15 residues. Germline CDR1 reads DFQATT; CDR2 reads SNEGSKA (reference sequence). With V trimmed by 0 bases and J by 2 bases, 7 bases remained unmatched. The DNA for the CDR3 is TGCAGTGCTAGAGACGGGGAGGGACTCACCTACGAGCAGTACTTC. It specifies CSARDGEGLTYEQYF.

The chain links TRBV5-1 to TRBJ1-1; D is undetermined. V was clipped by 0 bases and J by 5 bases, with 11 bases between them. The germline gives CDR1 SGHRS, CDR2 YFSETQ. This CDR3 contains 14 residues. This CDR3 is CASSLEPGGTEAFF. CDR3 nucleotides: TGCGCCAGCAGCTTGGAACCGGGAGGTACTGAAGCTTTCTTT.

This clonotype has more than one count but fewer than ten. The rearrangement joins TRBV6-1 to TRBJ2-1; a weak D match, TRBD1 (6 bases). The germline CDR1 and CDR2 sequences are MNHNS and SASEGT. This CDR3 is 14 amino acids long. The V gene lost 4 bases and the J gene lost 6 bases, with 13 bases spanning the gap. The CDR3, as DNA: TGTGCCAGCAGTGTCATACAGGGTCTCAATGAGCAGTTCTTC. Protein product: CASSVIQGLNEQFF.

This sequence joins TRBV7-8 and TRBJ2-7; D is possibly TRBD1 (6 bases). The J call may be incorrect, as the DNA end agrees better with TRBJ2-5. The length of the CDR3 is 13 residues. The V gene's germline CDR1 is SGHVS and CDR2 FQNEAQ. CDR3 DNA: TGTGCCAGCAAAAGACAGGAACAAGAGACCCAGTACTTC. Translating it yields CASKRQEQETQYF.

This chain joins TRBV15 and TRBJ2-5; TRBD1 might be the D (5 bases). The V gene lost 0 bases and the J gene lost 5 bases, with 19 bases spanning the gap. This CDR3 has 17 amino acids. Germline V gives CDR1 LNHNV, CDR2 YYDKDF (reference sequence). The CDR3 nucleotides read TGTGCCACCAGCAGAGACGTTGGGGCGGTCGCACTGGAGACCCAGTACTTC. The encoded protein is CATSRDVGAVALETQYF.

This chain links TRBV7-9 with TRBJ2-1, with 11 bases identical to TRBD2. The CDR3 has 15 residues. Losses at the gene ends were 1 base for V and 10 bases for J; bases not matched to a gene: 6. CDR1 is SEHNR, CDR2 FQNEAQ, per germline (reference sequence). The CDR3 DNA reads TGTGCCAGCAGCTTAGTAGCGGGAGGGCCAGGGGAGCAGTTCTTC. It translates to CASSLVAGGPGEQFF.

The gene calls are TRBV20-1 and TRBJ2-6, with D hard to call. CDR3 length: 15 residues. Germline CDR1 reads DFQATT; CDR2 reads SNEGSKA (reference sequence). Deletions cut 1 base from V and 0 bases from J, with 7 bases between. CDR3: CSARGASSGANVLTF. The CDR3 bases are TGCAGTGCTAGAGGGGCTAGCTCTGGGGCCAACGTCCTGACTTTC.

This chain joins TRBV25-1 and TRBJ1-2; 10 nucleotides agree with TRBD1. Germline-derived CDR1 and CDR2 are MGHDK and SYGVNS. The length of the CDR3 is 17 residues. Trimming cost V 2 bases and J 4 bases; bases outside gene matches: 10. Written as DNA, the CDR3 is TGTGCCAGCAGTGAAGGGGACAGGGGTTTGCGGGGCTATGGCTACACCTTC. This codes for CASSEGDRGLRGYGYTF.

V usage is TRBV9 and J usage is TRBJ2-7, with D possibly matching TRBD1 (6 bases). Germline CDR1 and CDR2: SGDLS and YYNGEE. Between the trimmed V and J ends, which lost 7 bases and 4 bases, there was a span of 21 bases. This CDR3 is built from 15 residues. Here the CDR3 DNA reads TGTGCCAGCTCCAAGCAGGGACACGCTGGGTACGAGCAGTACTTC. Translated, it gives CASSKQGHAGYEQYF. Full variable domain (remainder filled in from reference TRBV9 and TRBJ2-7): DSGVTQTPKHLITATGQRVTLRCSPRSGDLSVYWYQQSLDQGLQFLIQYYNGEERAKGNILERFSAQQFPDLHSELNLSSLELGDSALYFCASSKQGHAGYEQYFGPGTRLTVT.

This clonotype was recorded a few times. DNA of the CDR3: TGTGCCAGCAGCATGACAGGGGGCAATCAGCCCCAGCATTTT. This codes for CASSMTGGNQPQHF. The chain recombines TRBV5-5 with TRBJ1-5, with 8 bases identical to TRBD1. The CDR3 has 14 amino acids. From germline, CDR1 is SGHKS and CDR2 YYEKEE (reference sequence). J gave up 2 bases and V 4 bases, and 2 bases lay outside the gene matches. Drawing the rest from reference TRBV5-5 and TRBJ1-5, the complete variable domain is DAGVTQSPTHLIKTRGQQVTLRCSPISGHKSVSWYQQVLGQGPQFIFQYYEKEERGRGNFPDRFSARQFPNYSSELNVNALLLGDSALYLCASSMTGGNQPQHFGDGTRLSIL.